These T cell receptor beta chains were read from a single sample in a study of T cells in Graves' hyperthyroidism and ophthalmopathy. TCRdb redid the calling of the multiplex PCR reads with MiXCR, one entry per CDR3 protein. The table includes about 400,000 distinct CDR3 sequences, 15% detected once. Input material: blood. These receptors were collected from a woman in her sixties or seventies with Graves' ophthalmopathy. CDR3s include the opening cysteine and the closing phenylalanine or tryptophan. The order of the fields is V gene, CDR3 length, J gene, clone size, D gene, CDR3 DNA, CDR3 protein. A D gene is named only where the DNA matches it firmly. Not all rows give a size; the values are once, few, many and, for expanded clones, a class.

v_gene: TRBV5-1; len: 17; j_gene: TRBJ2-2; abundance: many; d_gene: TRBD1; CDR3nt: TGCGCCAGCAGCCAACTTACAGGGGCCGCGAACACCGGGGAGCTGTTTTTT; CDR3aa: CASSQLTGAANTGELFF
v_gene: TRBV5-1; len: 14; j_gene: TRBJ1-3; abundance: .; d_gene: .; CDR3nt: TGCGCCAGCAGCCCGGGGGGGGTCGGAAACACCATATATTTT; CDR3aa: CASSPGGVGNTIYF
v_gene: TRBV5-1; len: 16; j_gene: TRBJ2-1; abundance: many; d_gene: TRBD2; CDR3nt: TGCGCCAGCAGCCCGGGGCGGGGGGTAGCGGGAGATGAGCAGTTCTTC; CDR3aa: CASSPGRGVAGDEQFF
v_gene: TRBV5-8; len: 14; j_gene: TRBJ2-5; abundance: few; d_gene: .; CDR3nt: TGTGCCAGCAGCTTGGAGAGGCTAAGGGAGACCCAGTACTTC; CDR3aa: CASSLERLRETQYF
v_gene: TRBV10-3; len: 14; j_gene: TRBJ1-4; abundance: .; d_gene: .; CDR3nt: TGTGCCATCAGTGAAGGCAGGGGTAATGAAAAACTGTTTTTT; CDR3aa: CAISEGRGNEKLFF
v_gene: TRBV7-9; len: 15; j_gene: TRBJ2-1; abundance: .; d_gene: .; CDR3nt: TGTGCCAGCAGCTTAGTGGTCTACTCCTACAATGAGCAGTTCTTC; CDR3aa: CASSLVVYSYNEQFF
v_gene: TRBV6-1; len: 14; j_gene: TRBJ2-1; abundance: .; d_gene: TRBD2; CDR3nt: TGTGCCAGCGGCCGAGCGGGAGTCGCCAATGAGCAGTTCTTC; CDR3aa: CASGRAGVANEQFF
v_gene: TRBV19; len: 18; j_gene: TRBJ2-2; abundance: few; d_gene: TRBD1; CDR3nt: TGTGCCAGTAGTATAGTTGGGACAGGGCTTGTTTACACCGGGGAGCTGTTTTTT; CDR3aa: CASSIVGTGLVYTGELFF
v_gene: TRBV2; len: 14; j_gene: TRBJ1-4; abundance: many; d_gene: .; CDR3nt: TGTGCCAGCAGTTCGGACCTAACCCAGGGAAAACTGTTTTTT; CDR3aa: CASSSDLTQGKLFF
v_gene: TRBV3-1; len: 15; j_gene: TRBJ2-7; abundance: few; d_gene: TRBD2; CDR3nt: TGTGCCAGCAGCCTCAGCGGGAGGGTGAGGTACGAGCAGTACTTC; CDR3aa: CASSLSGRVRYEQYF
v_gene: TRBV6-1; len: 12; j_gene: TRBJ2-6; abundance: many; d_gene: .; CDR3nt: TGTGCCGGAAACTCTGGGGCCAACGTCCTGACTTTC; CDR3aa: CAGNSGANVLTF
v_gene: TRBV28; len: 15; j_gene: TRBJ2-1; abundance: many; d_gene: TRBD2; CDR3nt: TGTGCCAGCAGTTTAAGTCTAGCGGGAGTCGGGGAGCAGTTCTTC; CDR3aa: CASSLSLAGVGEQFF
v_gene: TRBV3-1; len: 13; j_gene: TRBJ2-1; abundance: many; d_gene: .; CDR3nt: TGTGCCAGCCGGAGGGCCAAGGGAAATGAGCAGTTCTTC; CDR3aa: CASRRAKGNEQFF
v_gene: TRBV11-2; len: 15; j_gene: TRBJ2-5; abundance: once; d_gene: .; CDR3nt: TGTGCCAGCAGCTTCCGGGGGCAGGTTGGAGAGACCCAGTACTTC; CDR3aa: CASSFRGQVGETQYF
v_gene: TRBV5-1; len: 14; j_gene: TRBJ2-4; abundance: many; d_gene: .; CDR3nt: TGCGCCAGCAGCTTTGAGGACGGGCTAAACATTCAGTACTTC; CDR3aa: CASSFEDGLNIQYF
v_gene: TRBV4-1; len: 13; j_gene: TRBJ2-1; abundance: few; d_gene: .; CDR3nt: TGCGCCAGCAGCCAAGACTACGAGTATGAGCAGTTCTTC; CDR3aa: CASSQDYEYEQFF
v_gene: TRBV3-1; len: 18; j_gene: TRBJ2-5; abundance: few; d_gene: TRBD2; CDR3nt: TGTGCCAGCAGCCAAGTCTCCGGGACTAGCGGGGACCAAGAGACCCAGTACTTC; CDR3aa: CASSQVSGTSGDQETQYF
v_gene: TRBV5-4; len: 16; j_gene: TRBJ2-3; abundance: .; d_gene: TRBD2; CDR3nt: TGTGCCAGCAGCTTGTCTCTGCGGGAGGGCACAGATACGCAGTATTTT; CDR3aa: CASSLSLREGTDTQYF
v_gene: TRBV18; len: 16; j_gene: TRBJ2-1; abundance: many; d_gene: .; CDR3nt: TGTGCCAGCTCACCACCGGTCGGAAGCTCCTACAATGAGCAGTTCTTC; CDR3aa: CASSPPVGSSYNEQFF
v_gene: TRBV2; len: 14; j_gene: TRBJ2-7; abundance: many; d_gene: TRBD1; CDR3nt: TGTGCCAGCGACGCCGGGACAGGGGGCTACGAGCAGTACTTC; CDR3aa: CASDAGTGGYEQYF